This T cell receptor beta chain was recovered during a study of CD8 T cells in ankylosing spondylitis. Points from the study as a whole: Existing reports had already noted some motif variants in reactive arthritis synovial fluid and blood.

V lost 8 bases and J lost 1, with 9 bases in between. Germline-derived CDR1 and CDR2 are ENHRY and SYGVKD. The CDR3 contains 13 residues. In its sample, this clonotype was seen many times. No antigen is known for it. A single record per CDR3 protein comes from TCRdb applying MiXCR to the 5' RACE reads. The sample lists 200,000 or so distinct CDR3 sequences, over 10% occurring once. This receptor was identified in a female donor with ankylosing spondylitis or in good health (not recorded which). V usage is TRBV10-3 and J usage is TRBJ1-3; perhaps TRBD1 as D (6 bases). The sample comprised blood, either unsorted or a sorted T cell fraction (not recorded which). CDR3 bases: TGTGCCATCCGGGACACGTCTGGAAACACCATATATTTT. Encoded protein: CAIRDTSGNTIYF.